What follows describes a single T cell receptor beta chain. Its target is not known. This entry comes from a study of CD8+CD57+ T cells in acquired aplastic anemia. Whole-study findings and limits: Overlap between patients and controls comprised 25 to 30 CD8+ CDR3 sequences.

Genomic DNA served as template for TCR beta VDJ and CDR3 profiling. TCRdb called the reads again in MiXCR, with one record for every CDR3 protein. The sample lists some 180,000 distinct CDR3 sequences; around 50% were seen once. With 3 bases clipped from V and 6 bases from J, the junction kept 8 bases outside the gene matches. CDR3 size: 15 residues. CDR1 is LNHNV and CDR2 is YYDKDF in the germline V gene (reference sequence). Sequencing involved patients with CD8+CD57+ cell expansion previously shown by flow cytometry. The rearrangement uses TRBV15 and TRBJ2-1, with TRBD2 matching 7 bases. The sequence derives from a human donor with aplastic anemia. Material: sorted CD4+, CD8+, or CD8+CD57+ T cells (not recorded which) from PBMCs. In DNA, the CDR3 is TGTGCCACCAGCAGTTCCGGACTAGGAGGCAATGAGCAGTTCTTC. It is translated as CATSSSGLGGNEQFF.